This TCR beta chain appears in the sequencing data of a study of shared clonotypes between healthy human individuals. Findings and caveats of the study: Naive subsets generally had larger estimated richness than memory subsets.

Method: immunoSEQ multiplex PCR; TCRdb's copy keeps in-frame clones and lacks some. The repertoire includes approximately 2.1 million clones, over 90% of them detected once, and 0.39% sits in the top ten. Donors had no recently reported acute infections or vaccinations and were HIV-negative. Trimming removed 6 bases from V and 3 bases from J, with 9 bases in between. This CDR3 is built from 13 residues. CDR1 and CDR2 (germline): LNHDA, SQIVND (reference sequence). As to this clone: Its matching antigen is unknown.

The specimen was naive CD4+ T cells from PBMCs. The subset: CD45RA+ positively selected. This sequence originates from a man aged 18 to 29 in good health. Some clones in this sample may be carry-over from other donors' samples. The chain combines TRBV19 with TRBJ1-5; D might be TRBD1 (5 bases). CDR3 amino acids: CASRGQINQPQHF. DNA for the CDR3: TGTGCCAGTAGGGGGCAGATCAATCAGCCCCAGCATTTT.